This T cell receptor beta chain stems from a study of identical twins (TCRdb year 2016). With respect to the entire study: To test whether fetal clonotypes persist, the study used deep sequencing on TCR alpha and beta repertoires from monozygotic twins, unrelated adults of various ages, and cord blood. To rule out contamination, replicate twin experiments were performed at different times with different library preparation protocols.

As to this clonotype: It lacks a known antigen. The record has no base qualities; no much larger clone is one base away.

Here is what the overall study found, with its caveats: Compared with coincidental sharing between unrelated individuals, out-of-frame TCR alpha sequences shared between twins showed an excess of sequences with low generation probability. Because the same donors could not be followed over many years, the conclusions relied on cross-sectional statistical analysis. Zero-insertion analyses could be partly confounded by invariant T cells such as MAIT and iNKT, though diverse VJ usage argued against such confounding for most clonotypes. Abundant cord blood beta clonotypes carried fewer insertions; young adult naive repertoires showed a weaker similar trend, while memory repertoires showed none. In beta out-of-frame sequences, excess twin sharing was weaker, because having fewer shared sequences lowered the signal-to-noise ratio. In monozygotic twins, recombination models systematically underestimated out-of-frame TCR alpha sharing, but the models matched the sharing seen between unrelated individuals.

The CDR3 contains 17 residues, cysteine and phenylalanine counted. Only CDR3 DNA is held: 51 bases, read in frame from base 1. The germline V gene specifies SGHVS as CDR1 and FQNEAQ as CDR2. V is shortened by 5 bases, J by 2 bases, and the region joining them spans 19 bases. Every donor in the study was a healthy Caucasian. Three pairs of female monozygotic twins, all aged 18 to 29 years, were included in the twin cohort. Peripheral blood mononuclear cells were the source from which RNA for the TCR libraries was isolated. Libraries were made using 5' RACE. Sequencing took place on an Illumina HiSeq 2000. Template switching introduced a universal primer binding site; the final cDNA contained a unique molecular identifier, enabling accurate counting of TCR cDNA molecules. Specific primers in the conserved constant-segment region were used to synthesize first-strand cDNA for TCR alpha and beta chains. Each cDNA library was double barcoded, with a SMART-Mk sample barcode plus Illumina barcodes, to control for contamination. Two successive PCR steps introduced TruSeq adapter sequences along with Illumina sample barcodes. The Illumina HiSeq platform was used with custom primers to sequence TCR alpha and beta cDNA libraries. Processing in the source paper ran as follows. Unique molecular identifiers were extracted from raw reads with MiGEC, and CDR3 positions were determined with MiXCR. Recombination models were inferred per individual with the repgenHMM and IGoR tools using an EM algorithm. The tcR package in R was used for shared clonotype analysis, with sharing normalized by the product of cloneset sizes. Out-of-frame nonproductive sequences were analyzed to study raw recombination free of thymic and clonal selection effects. TCRdb reran the public reads through fastp at Q25 and MiXCR, keeping productive beta chains. Each CDR3 protein gets just one entry, which takes the most common genes and DNA from the rows behind it. What appears here as the V and J calls and clone size reflects TCRdb's work, not the paper's. For this sample the table gives roughly 720,000 distinct CDR3 sequences, of which about 18% were detected only once. Roughly 13% of the sample is taken by the ten largest.

This sample also appeared in a second study, on T cells expressing NK-cell markers. That second report states: In sorted CD3+CD56+NKG2C+, CD3+CD56+NKG2C- and CD3+CD56-NKG2C+ T-cell subsets from several donors, TCR beta-chain repertoires were profiled. Seven of the eight sequenced donors were HCMV-seropositive and one was HCMV-seronegative. In several experiments an anti-gammadeltaTCR antibody was added to restrict sorting to alphabetaTCR-expressing T cells. In over five donors, the dominant CD3+CD56+NKG2C+ clonotypes were found to rank among the top 10 CD8+ clonotypes and to make up about 1.0-7.5% of CD8+ T cells. Those dominant clonotypes were again the most abundant among CD3+CD56-NKG2C+ cells in several donors, at roughly 25-65%. It remained unclear whether the expanded NKG2C-expressing T cell clones were specific for HCMV antigens. Randomly selected healthy volunteers, three men and five women, were used as the eight sequenced donors. HCMV serostatus was determined by detecting HCMV-specific IgG in serum with a commercial ELISA kit. For more than five donors, bulk peripheral blood T-cell repertoires were additionally sequenced from unsorted PBMC. MIGEC was used to demultiplex reads and group reads by UMI, and MiTCR was used to assemble and quantify clonotypes. To exclude erroneous sequences, only TCR cDNA sequences supported by at least two reads were retained. The tcR package was used for downstream repertoire analysis, and clonotypes were matched between fractions using CDR3 nucleotide sequence together with V segment. Antigen specificity was annotated against VDJdb with VDJmatch, allowing one amino acid substitution in CDR3.

Sequencing used PBMCs. This receptor was taken from a woman younger than 35 in good health. Here the chain combines TRBV7-8 and TRBJ1-3; no confident D gene assignment can be made. The CDR3 protein sequence reads: CASSRPAYRDTGNTIYF. At the DNA level, the sequence is TGTGCCAGCAGCCGACCGGCGTATCGCGATACTGGAAACACCATATATTTT.